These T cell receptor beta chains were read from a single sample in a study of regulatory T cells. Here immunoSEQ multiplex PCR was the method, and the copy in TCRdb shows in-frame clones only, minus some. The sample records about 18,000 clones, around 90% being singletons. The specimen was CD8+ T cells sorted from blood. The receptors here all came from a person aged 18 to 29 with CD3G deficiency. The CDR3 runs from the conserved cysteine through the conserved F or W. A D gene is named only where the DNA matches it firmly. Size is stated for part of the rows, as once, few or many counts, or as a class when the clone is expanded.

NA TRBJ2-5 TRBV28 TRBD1 CASSPGTGYETQYF TGTGCCAGCAGTCCCGGGACAGGGTACGAGACCCAGTACTTC
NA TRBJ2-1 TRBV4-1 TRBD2 CASSQGRLAGLEEQFF TGCGCCAGCAGCCAAGGGAGACTAGCGGGCCTTGAGGAGCAGTTCTTC
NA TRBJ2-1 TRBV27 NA CAGLLSGRHSSGGSGEQFF TGTGCCGGATTACTGTCGGGACGGCACTCTTCCGGGGGATCCGGGGAGCAGTTCTTC
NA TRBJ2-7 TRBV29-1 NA CSVEDLGQLGTYEQYF TGCAGCGTTGAAGATCTGGGACAACTGGGAACCTACGAGCAGTACTTC
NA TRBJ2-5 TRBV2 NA CASSERRGGETQYF TGTGCCAGCAGTGAACGGCGGGGAGGTGAGACCCAGTACTTC
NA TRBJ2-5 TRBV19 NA CASSTSDRPGETQYF TGTGCCAGTAGTACCTCCGACCGCCCGGGTGAGACCCAGTACTTC
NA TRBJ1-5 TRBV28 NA CASSPQISNQPQHF TGTGCCAGCAGTCCACAAATCAGCAATCAGCCCCAGCATTTT
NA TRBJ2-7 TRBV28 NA CASSTGIGEQYF TGTGCCAGCAGCACAGGGATTGGAGAGCAGTACTTC
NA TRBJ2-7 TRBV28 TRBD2 CASSLRGVSYEQYF TGTGCCAGCAGTTTACGGGGGGTTTCCTACGAGCAGTACTTC
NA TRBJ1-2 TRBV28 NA CASSPRQRGAGYTF TGTGCCAGCAGTCCTCGCCAAAGGGGCGCAGGCTACACCTTC
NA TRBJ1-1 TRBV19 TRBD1 CASMYGTENTEAFF TGTGCCAGTATGTACGGGACAGAGAACACTGAAGCTTTCTTT
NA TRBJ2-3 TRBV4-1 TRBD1 CASSQRSGTGGGTDTQYF TGCGCCAGCAGCCAACGCTCCGGGACAGGGGGCGGCACAGATACGCAGTATTTT
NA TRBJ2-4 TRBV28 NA CASSSRSLLTKNIQYF TGTGCCAGCAGTTCCAGATCCCTCCTAACCAAAAACATTCAGTACTTC
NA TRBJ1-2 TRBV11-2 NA CASSPQAVGYGYTF TGTGCCAGCAGCCCCCAGGCGGTAGGCTATGGCTACACCTTC
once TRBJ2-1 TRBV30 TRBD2 CAWSEGLATHEQFF TGTGCCTGGAGTGAGGGACTAGCTACCCATGAGCAGTTCTTC
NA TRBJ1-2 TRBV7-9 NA CASSKSFTTLVFYGYTF TGTGCCAGCAGCAAAAGTTTCACGACTCTGGTGTTCTATGGCTACACCTTC
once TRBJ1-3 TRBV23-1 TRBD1 CASSQATGSGNTIYF TGCGCCAGCAGTCAAGCGACAGGGTCTGGAAACACCATATATTTT
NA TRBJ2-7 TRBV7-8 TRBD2 CASALGGEGPYEQYF TGTGCCAGCGCCCTAGGTGGGGAGGGCCCTTACGAGCAGTACTTC
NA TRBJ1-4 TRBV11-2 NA CASSSSINYEKLFF TGTGCCAGCAGCTCTTCGATAAACTATGAAAAACTGTTTTTT